The subject of this entry is one TCR beta chain. Germline V gene lookup returns CDR1 SNHLY and CDR2 FYNNEI. The V gene lost 8 bases and the J gene lost 9 bases, with 11 bases spanning the gap. The length of the CDR3 is 11 residues. The data originate from a study of OX40 agonist ivuxolimab in advanced cancers. Study information: It was ivuxolimab, an agonistic anti-OX40 (CD134) antibody, that patients were treated with.

The repertoire was sequenced with immunoSEQ multiplex PCR; TCRdb's copy has only in-frame clones and lacks some. The data contain 30,000 or so clones, approximately 91% of them seen just once; the ten biggest clones take up more than 25%. This TCR came from an adult with an advanced solid tumor such as melanoma, head and neck, liver or kidney cancer. Sequenced material: CD4+ or CD8+ T cells sorted from blood, taken in a trial of the OX40 agonist ivuxolimab. The chain recombines TRBV2 with TRBJ2-1, with D tentatively TRBD2 (6 bases). CDR3 amino acids: CASAEGFEQFF. The CDR3 DNA reads TGTGCCAGCGCGGAGGGCTTTGAGCAGTTCTTC.